This T cell receptor beta chain emerged from a study of cytomegalovirus exposure and HLA in healthy donors (dated 2017 in TCRdb). The study in broad terms: An earlier analysis of about 530 of the donors reported 276 Gb of sequence data and approximately 120 million unique TCR beta sequences obtained from about 179 million T cells. All discovery cohort repertoires had been generated on a single sequencing platform. A later analysis re-analyzed previously published TCR beta repertoires from 660 or so donors and added high-resolution HLA genotyping to study TCR occurrence patterns. To predict cytomegalovirus infection status, the study combined high-throughput TCR immunosequencing, statistical association of individual TCRs with disease status, and machine learning. The number of donors typed differed by locus, with roughly 629-640 for A, B, C, DRB1 and DQB1, more than 500 for DQA1, over 600 for DPA1, and approximately 470 for DPB1. Five DR-DQ haplotypes were handled as single units for association and clustering, since linkage in the cohort was strong. Both class I and class II loci were covered by HLA typing, at four-digit resolution. Along with the approximately 650-subject first cohort, a separate validation cohort of about 110 different subjects was used. To decide whether each TCR beta V gene segment behaved as functional or pseudogenic, an earlier analysis of approximately 600 of the donors relied on high-throughput TCR beta sequencing. Across some 400 genotyped donors of the cohort, an average of approximately 200,000 unique TCR beta nucleotide sequences per donor were sequenced, and 15% to 20% of those sequences were non-productive. Genome-wide SNP genotypes for about three fifths of the roughly 700 donors were used in a later genetic analysis, which treated that subset as a discovery cohort. Rather than using new phenotypic data, the later analysis identified candidate immune exposures from TCR beta sequences and from how often those sequences occurred across donors. Using immunosequencing, the study profiled T cell repertoires from about 650 subjects and related those repertoires to cytomegalovirus serostatus. Donor age, sex, ethnicity and CMV serostatus were compiled alongside the repertoire data. The study aimed to test whether signatures of past pathogen exposure could be identified by cataloging public T cell receptors. Around 320 gigabases of sequencing data and some 85 million unique TCR sequences were included in an early release covering about 600 HLA-typed donors. The genetic ancestry cluster associated with self-reported Caucasian donors included 70% to 85% of the approximately 400 genotyped donors. The study at large found these results: A cluster of highly shared sequence variants was judged likely to be a technical artifact of the sequencing pipeline. In vitro tests confirmed that a few of the cytomegalovirus-associated TCR beta chains recognize cytomegalovirus antigens. Because counts were too low, some 17 rarely observed V segments, including chromosome 9 orphons, were left out of the earlier analysis of a few hundred of the donors. Sequencing depth was assumed to be roughly uniform across donors in the presence/absence analyses, though that assumption may not hold. According to a later analysis, parvovirus B19, influenza, CMV and Epstein-Barr virus appeared linked to several top co-occurrence clusters. It was suggested by the authors that the approach could potentially be generalized to other disease states and immunological phenotypes. A later analysis found that most CMV-associated TCR beta chains appeared HLA-restricted, with HLA associations seemingly driven largely by CMV exposure. In this cohort, only TCR beta chains were sequenced, and detectable features were limited by the absence of alpha or paired-chain data. According to a later genetic analysis, donors in an Asian-associated ancestry cluster had fewer N-insertions in productive TCRs than the roughly 700-donor mean. Cytomegalovirus status was reported to be diagnosed by the classifier with high specificity and sensitivity in both the original and validation cohorts. Strong co-occurrence of HLA alleles, especially DR and DQ, made assigning TCR associations to individual alleles difficult. An association between a missense DCLRE1C variant and V-gene and J-gene trimming of TCR beta chains was found in a later genetic analysis and replicated in an independent cohort. Broadly in line with IMGT annotations, most TCR beta V segments showed up in productive rearrangements about 87% or about 30% of the time in an earlier analysis of several hundred of the donors. Because HLA typing was missing for some donors at each locus, association tests included only the typed subset. Most TCR sequences were observed very rarely across donors, whereas some public TCRs were present in many individuals. At a false discovery rate of 0.05, a later analysis linked fewer than 20,000 TCR beta sequences to specific HLA alleles. Because the 87-base-pair reads could not distinguish some IMGT-functional V segments, including TRBV6-2 and TRBV6-3, those segments were excluded. Immune exposure information for the cohort was limited to CMV serostatus. A further reported finding was that TCR beta sequences accurately predicted the HLA-A and HLA-B alleles for most subjects in the first cohort. According to a later analysis, TCR association rates differed among HLA loci, with DRB1 alleles showing the most associated TCRs and HLA-C alleles showing the fewest. The study gave a list of under 200 TCR beta chains associated with cytomegalovirus. In a later analysis, HLA-associated TCR beta chains showed more clonal expansion and lower generation probabilities than non-associated chains that were equally common. Correlated functional status among segregating V segments might be attributable to linkage disequilibrium, but an unknown experimental factor could not be ruled out.

Remarks on this clone: It lacks a known antigen. There are no base qualities to consult, and no much larger clone falls within one base.

The germline V gene supplies CDR1 SGHTA and CDR2 FQGNSA. V has 5 bases trimmed and J has 5 bases trimmed; junction bases matching no gene number 8. Measured from the cysteine to the phenylalanine, the CDR3 is 15 residues long. The only DNA kept is the CDR3, 45 bases in frame from the first base. Library construction relied on the immunoSEQ multiplex PCR assay. For the multiplex PCR, a mixture combining 60 forward primers for TCR Vbeta segments and 13 reverse primers for TCR Jbeta segments was used. A multiplex PCR assay on genomic DNA amplified the CDR3 region of rearranged TCR beta genes. Amplified TCR beta libraries were sequenced as 87-base-pair reads on the Illumina HiSeq System. In the authors' own workflow: In a later analysis, some 80 million unique TCR beta chains were counted across the 690 or so repertoires, and roughly 10 million of these chains were shared by at least two donors. A nearest-neighbor algorithm error-corrected the raw reads and collapsed the reads into unique sequences, merging closely related sequences to remove PCR and sequencing errors. To assign V, D and J gene segments, CDR3 sequences were aligned to IMGT reference sequences. For a sequence to be retained, a match of at least six nucleotides to both a V gene segment and a J gene segment was required. Rearrangements were called productive when the CDR3 lacked stop codons and stayed in frame with V and J; all others were non-productive. Following IMGT convention, CDR3 was defined as the stretch from the second conserved V-encoded cysteine to the conserved J-encoded phenylalanine. Sequences without an unambiguous match to a single V gene segment were excluded from the earlier analysis of 500 to 700 of the donors. An earlier analysis of almost 600 of the donors classified V segments as functional when productive rearrangements were above 56.7% and as segregating when the standard deviation between donors was above 5%. A statistical classification framework was built for diagnosing cytomegalovirus status from the catalog of TCR beta chain sequences. In a later analysis, TCR nucleotide sequences were compared against IMGT/GENE-DB human TR gene sequences so that V and J genes could be assigned. A later analysis assigned CDR3 sequences and most-parsimonious VDJ recombination scenarios with the TCRdist pipeline. In a later analysis, each TCR beta chain was defined by its CDR3 amino acid sequence together with its V-gene family, and reads without a unique V-gene family were excluded. In a later analysis, around 600 highly shared, low-generation-probability nucleotide sequences were removed to address suspected cross-contamination and a sequencing artifact. In a later analysis, a clonal expansion index for each public chain was calculated from normalized within-repertoire ranks of inferred template counts. Generation probabilities in a later analysis came from a VDJ recombination model fitted to out-of-frame rearrangements, and those results were checked against IGoR. In a later analysis, TCR-TCR, TCR-HLA and TCR-CMV co-occurrence was scored with hypergeometric tests, and a repertoire-size bias correction was applied to TCR pairs. To estimate false discovery rates, a later analysis permuted the HLA or CMV assignments 20 times. In a later analysis, co-occurring TCRs were grouped using DBSCAN, and TCRdist sequence similarity was added for clustering within HLA-allele-positive subsets. Co-occurrence clustering excluded repertoires with fewer than 30,000 or more than 120,000 public chains, plus five with anomalous nucleotide sharing. TCRdb limited this immuneACCESS table to in-frame rearrangements with V and J called. A share of clones is missing; checked studies link under half to unresolved V genes, and the rest is unexplained. For V, J and clone size, that table is used; D and trimming come from the DNA. The sample table holds about 160,000 clones, of which approximately 80% were seen once. Together, the top ten hold around 6.6% of the sample.

The cohort was made up of approximately 670 healthy bone marrow donors. Cohort members were all nominally healthy when sampled, although unrecorded immune exposures were likely present. The donor tested CMV seropositive and was one of the 289 seropositive cohort members. Every donor gave a peripheral blood sample, and the peripheral blood mononuclear cells from that sample were used for TCR beta sequencing. The Qiagen DNeasy Blood Extraction Kit was used to extract genomic DNA from the blood cell samples. This sequence was found in a middle-aged man in good health and CMV-seropositive. Sequenced: PBMCs. The V and J genes are TRBV7-2 and TRBJ2-5; 10 central bases correspond to TRBD1. The nucleotide sequence reads TGTGCCAGCAGCCCAGACAGGGGGCGCACGGAGACCCAGTACTTC. It encodes CASSPDRGRTETQYF. The full variable domain, completed from the reference TRBV7-2 and TRBJ2-5 proteins outside the CDR3, reads GAGVSQSPSNKVTEKGKDVELRCDPISGHTALYWYRQSLGQGLEFLIYFQGNSAPDKSGLPSDRFSAERTGGSVSTLTIQRTQQEDSAVYLCASSPDRGRTETQYFGPGTRLLVL.